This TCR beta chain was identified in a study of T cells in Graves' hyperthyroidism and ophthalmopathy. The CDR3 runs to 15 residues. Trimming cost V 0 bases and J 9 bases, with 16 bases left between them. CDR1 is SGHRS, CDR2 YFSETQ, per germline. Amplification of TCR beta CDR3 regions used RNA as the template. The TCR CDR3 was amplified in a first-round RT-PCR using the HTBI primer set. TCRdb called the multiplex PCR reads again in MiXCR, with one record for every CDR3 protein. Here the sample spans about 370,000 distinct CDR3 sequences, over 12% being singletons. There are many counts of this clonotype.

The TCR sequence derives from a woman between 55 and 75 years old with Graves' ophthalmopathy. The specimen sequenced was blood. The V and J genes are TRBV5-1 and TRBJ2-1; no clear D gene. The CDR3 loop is CASSLEIRSGAEQFF. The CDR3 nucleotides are TGCGCCAGCAGCTTGGAGATTAGGTCGGGCGCTGAGCAGTTCTTC.